This T cell receptor beta chain was sequenced in a study of Graves' ophthalmopathy and Graves' hyperthyroidism. Study in general: Ahead of any treatment, peripheral blood was obtained at the initial diagnosis. General observations from the study: Ophthalmopathy progression predictions by the model showed about 72% specificity and 60% to 71% sensitivity.

The CDR3 is 14 amino acids. The V and J ends lost 4 bases and 8 bases, in that order; junction bases with no gene match: 4. Germline lookup yields CDR1 MNHNS and CDR2 SASEGT. To note about this clonotype: The antigen is undetermined.

People with hyperthyroidism were aged 18 to 65 and newly diagnosed, under 2 months' duration. Amplification of the TCR beta CDR3 regions used RNA transcripts (as template). HTBI primers were used in a first-round RT-PCR, which preceded a second-round multiplex PCR. From the multiplex PCR reads, TCRdb called clonotypes with MiXCR, one entry per CDR3 protein. Of roughly 380,000 distinct CDR3 sequences in the sample, over 15% were seen once. The rearrangement joins TRBV6-1 to TRBJ1-6, with TRBD1 matching 8 bases. The sequence derives from a woman in her late teens or twenties with stable Graves' hyperthyroidism. Sequencing used peripheral blood. Here the CDR3 DNA reads TGTGCCAGCAGTGCCAGGGGGCTCGATTCACCCCTCCACTTT. It specifies CASSARGLDSPLHF.